This entry lists 3 T cell receptor beta chains sequenced from one sample in a study of T cells in localized non-small cell lung cancer (dated by TCRdb to between 2020 and 2021). Preparation of the library involved the immunoSEQ multiplex PCR assay. TCRdb's version of the immuneACCESS table is confined to in-frame rearrangements and falls short of the full clone set. An unresolved V gene accounts for under half of the shortfall where checked; the remainder is of unknown origin. The sample profile shows tens of thousands of clones; more than 75% of them were found once. The ten largest clonotypes hold around a third of the sample. The source was peripheral blood, collected before any cancer treatment. All receptors come from a male donor aged 60 or over with stage II squamous cell lung carcinoma.

V usage is TRBV7-8 and J usage is TRBJ1-4; tentative D call: TRBD1 (6 bases). The CDR3 extends over 13 amino acids. V lost 6 bases, J lost 7 bases, and 12 bases lay in between. Per germline, CDR1 SGHVS and CDR2 FQNEAQ. CDR3: CASRRTAGEKLFF. CDR3 DNA: TGTGCCAGCAGGCGGACAGCGGGTGAAAAACTGTTTTTT.

V and J are TRBV11-2 and TRBJ1-5; D remains ambiguous. Trimming took off 4 bases at V and 2 bases at J, with 9 bases between the two ends. The CDR3 sequence is 14 residues long. Germline-derived CDR1 and CDR2 are SGHAT and FQNNGV. Written as DNA, the CDR3 is TGTGCCAGCAGCTCCACCCCGGGCAATCAGCCCCAGCATTTT. Translation: CASSSTPGNQPQHF. Full variable domain (rest looked up from reference TRBV11-2 and TRBJ1-5): EAGVAQSPRYKIIEKRQSVAFWCNPISGHATLYWYQQILGQGPKLLIQFQNNGVVDDSQLPKDRFSAERLKGVDSTLKIQPAKLEDSAVYLCASSSTPGNQPQHFGDGTRLSIL.

This chain connects TRBV19 to TRBJ1-5, with D hard to call. Germline V lookup: CDR1 LNHDA, CDR2 SQIVND (reference sequence). There are 12 residues in the CDR3. Deletions cut 3 bases from V and 5 bases from J, with 5 bases between. CDR3 sequence reads: CASSIPYQPQHF. CDR3 bases: TGTGCCAGTAGTATCCCGTATCAGCCCCAGCATTTT.